A selection of T cell receptor beta chains follows, all from one sample in a study of T-cell memory formation after mild COVID-19. TCRdb reanalysed the 5' RACE reads using MiXCR and keeps one entry per CDR3 protein. Of hundreds of thousands of distinct CDR3 sequences listed, roughly 15% were seen once; the top ten hold roughly 20%. The sample consisted of PBMCs or a T cell subset sorted from them (not recorded which). The receptors shown here come from a man between 18 and 29 years old who had mild COVID-19 (a few samples of this study predate the infection). Cell type and time point are not known. Both conserved end residues are part of each CDR3. D genes are given only for firm matches. A row's size may be missing; if present it is once, few, many or a size class.

>-|few|TRBV5-1|TRBJ2-3
CASSLDSPDTQYF
TGCGCCAGCAGCTTGGACTCTCCAGATACGCAGTATTTT
>TRBD1|many|TRBV7-9|TRBJ1-2
CASRPTTGGGSGYTF
TGTGCCAGCAGGCCTACGACAGGGGGCGGCTCTGGCTACACCTTC
>TRBD1|few|TRBV12-3/TRBV12-4|TRBJ2-1
CASIRDRGSEQFF
TGTGCCAGCATCCGGGACAGGGGGTCTGAGCAGTTCTTC
>-|-|TRBV4-3|TRBJ1-2
CASSQESAGDGYTF
TGCGCCAGCAGCCAAGAGTCGGCAGGGGACGGCTACACCTTC
>-|few|TRBV18|TRBJ2-4
CASSPYSDIQYF
TGTGCCAGCTCACCATATTCGGACATTCAGTACTTC
>TRBD1|many|TRBV5-1|TRBJ1-3
CASSLRPAGQVDSGNTIYF
TGCGCCAGCAGCCTGAGACCTGCCGGACAGGTCGATTCTGGAAACACCATATATTTT
>-|-|TRBV4-3|TRBJ1-1
CASSHALLGGQSTEAFF
TGCGCCAGCAGCCACGCCCTATTAGGGGGGCAGTCCACTGAAGCTTTCTTT
>-|few|TRBV20-1|TRBJ1-2
CSARDLRGGFDGYTF
TGCAGTGCTAGAGATCTCCGGGGTGGCTTCGATGGCTACACCTTC
>-|many|TRBV2|TRBJ1-1
CASSTVSSDTEAFF
TGTGCCAGCAGTACCGTGTCTTCAGATACTGAAGCTTTCTTT
>-|-|TRBV7-9|TRBJ2-7
CASSWTDRYEQYF
TGTGCCAGCAGCTGGACGGATCGCTACGAGCAGTACTTC
>-|few|TRBV15|TRBJ2-1
CATSATGSYNEQFF
TGTGCCACCAGCGCCACGGGGTCCTACAATGAGCAGTTCTTC
>TRBD2|-|TRBV12-3/TRBV12-4|TRBJ2-5
CASSLREGAQYF
TGTGCCAGCAGTTTACGGGAGGGGGCCCAGTACTTC
>TRBD2|-|TRBV20-1|TRBJ2-3
CSAPDPETSVSTDTQYF
TGCAGTGCTCCCGACCCTGAAACTAGCGTCAGCACAGATACGCAGTATTTT
>-|few|TRBV18|TRBJ2-2
CASQRNTGELFF
TGTGCCAGCCAGAGAAACACCGGGGAGCTGTTTTTT
>-|many|TRBV6-5|TRBJ2-3
CASSYGTDTQYF
TGCGCCAGCAGCTATGGGACAGATACGCAGTATTTT
>-|few|TRBV6-2/TRBV6-3|TRBJ1-2
CASSYGQGLSYGYTF
TGTGCCAGCAGTTACGGGCAGGGACTGAGCTATGGCTACACCTTC
>-|-|TRBV3-1|TRBJ2-6
CASSRPLAGANVLTF
TGTGCCAGCAGTCGCCCGCTGGCCGGGGCCAACGTCCTGACTTTC